This T cell receptor beta chain was recorded in a study of T cell repertoires in cytomegalovirus infection. As for the study in general: CMV epitopes that were recently identified and HLA-C-restricted were used alongside well-studied HLA-B-restricted ones. CMV infection together with matching HLA type was indicated by public TCR beta signatures.

From the reads, TCRdb called clonotypes with MiXCR, one entry per CDR3 protein. In the table there are hundreds of thousands of distinct CDR3 sequences, approximately 32% of which are singletons. The study, taken as a whole, reports: Across the ex vivo response, the dominant clonotypes were HLA-C-restricted CMV-specific TCR beta clonotypes. The cumulative frequency of public TCR beta families distinguished individuals who carried CMV together with the relevant HLA.

V was cut by 5 bases and J by 1 base, with 17 bases left in between. There are 16 residues in the CDR3. Germline CDR1 is SGHVT and CDR2 is SQSDAQ. This clonotype is a singleton in its sample. Antigen: not known. This chain connects TRBV7-4 to TRBJ1-1, with a tentative D call TRBD1 (5 bases). The origin of this receptor is a human donor in good health (CMV status not recorded). Some clones in this sample may be carry-over from other donors' samples. Sequenced here: cultured CD8+ T cells from PBMCs, sampled from culture after CMV antigen stimulation. CDR3 protein: CASSLVAGRGNTEAFF. The CDR3 nucleotides are TGTGCCAGCAGCCTGGTGGCAGGGCGGGGGAACACTGAAGCTTTCTTT. Full variable domain (remainder filled in from reference TRBV7-4 and TRBJ1-1): GAGVSQSPRYKVAKRGRDVALRCDSISGHVTLYWYRQTLGQGSEVLTYSQSDAQRDKSGRPSGRFSAERPERSVSTLKIQRTEQGDSAVYLCASSLVAGRGNTEAFFGQGTRLTVV.